This T cell receptor (beta chain) appears in the sequencing data of a study of a mutant IDH1 vaccine in newly diagnosed glioma. As for the study in general: Patients began vaccination 4-6 weeks after radiotherapy alone, or with temozolomide cycles. Study results and caveats: Changes in the top peripheral T cell clonotypes seemingly had no bearing on pseudoprogression.

The CDR3 totals 16 residues. V was shortened by 2 bases and J by 2 bases, with 15 bases between the two germline ends. In germline, CDR1 is SEHNR, CDR2 FQNEAQ (reference sequence). TCRdb keeps only in-frame clones here, not all; method: immunoSEQ multiplex PCR. The sample holds fewer than 55,000 clones, approximately 65% seen once. About this clone itself: The antigen remains undetermined.

Time point indicated: week 47, end of study. Alongside topical imiquimod, each dose of vaccine comprised 300 ug of mutant IDH1 20-mer peptide. The V call is TRBV7-9, the J call TRBJ1-2, with D possibly being TRBD1 (5 bases). Specimen: peripheral blood mononuclear cells (PBMCs), collected from a glioma patient whose treatment included an IDH1 peptide vaccine. This sequence was found in a man aged 40-49 years with glioma. Some clones in this sample may be carry-over from other donors' samples. For the CDR3, the DNA is TGTGCCAGCAGCTTAAGGTCGACAGAGATAAACTATGGCTACACCTTC. This translates into CASSLRSTEINYGYTF.